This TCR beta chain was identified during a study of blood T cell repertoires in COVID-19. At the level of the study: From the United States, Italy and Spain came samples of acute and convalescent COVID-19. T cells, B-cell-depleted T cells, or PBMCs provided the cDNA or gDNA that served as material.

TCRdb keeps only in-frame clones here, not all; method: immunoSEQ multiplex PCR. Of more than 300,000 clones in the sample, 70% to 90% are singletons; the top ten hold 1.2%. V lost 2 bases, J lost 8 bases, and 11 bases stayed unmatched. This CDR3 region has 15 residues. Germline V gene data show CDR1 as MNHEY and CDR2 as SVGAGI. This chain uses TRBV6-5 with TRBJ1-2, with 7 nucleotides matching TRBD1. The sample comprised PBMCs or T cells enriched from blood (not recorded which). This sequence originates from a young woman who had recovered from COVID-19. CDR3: CASSYGGQTGFGYTF. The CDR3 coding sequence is TGTGCCAGCAGTTACGGGGGACAGACCGGTTTCGGCTACACCTTC.